This T cell receptor beta chain derives from a study of OX40 agonist ivuxolimab in advanced cancers. The CDR3 totals 15 residues. V shed 2 bases and J shed 2 bases, with 10 bases lying between them. Germline CDR1 SGHTA, CDR2 FQGTGA. Method: immunoSEQ multiplex PCR; TCRdb's copy keeps in-frame clones and lacks some. Of more than 9,000 clones listed, roughly 79% are singletons. V gene TRBV7-3 combines with J gene TRBJ2-1; D is uncertain. The receptor's source is an adult with an advanced solid tumor such as melanoma, head and neck, liver or kidney cancer. The material was CD4+ or CD8+ T cells sorted from blood, obtained in a trial of the OX40 agonist ivuxolimab. Here the CDR3 reads CASSLRSPPYNEQFF. Written as DNA, the CDR3 is TGTGCCAGCAGCTTACGTAGCCCCCCCTACAATGAGCAGTTCTTC.